These 20 T cell receptor beta chains were all obtained from the same sample, sequenced in a study of T cells after yellow fever vaccination. TCRdb reprocessed the 5' RACE reads with MiXCR, giving one entry per CDR3 protein. The sample lists 500,000 to 650,000 distinct CDR3 sequences; over 9% were seen once. Source: PBMCs, taken on the day of the yellow fever booster vaccination. All receptors come from a man aged 25-45 years who received the YFV17D yellow fever vaccine.

This clonotype was seen only a few times. V usage is TRBV7-8 and J usage is TRBJ2-7; D gene unclear. Germline lookup yields CDR1 SGHVS and CDR2 FQNEAQ. Trimming shortened V by 6 bases and J by 2 bases, and 14 bases separated the two germline ends. CDR3 size: 14 residues. The CDR3 loop is CASSTVTATYEQYF. CDR3 nucleotides: TGTGCCAGCAGTACTGTTACAGCCACCTACGAGCAGTACTTC.

This clonotype has just a few counts. The V and J genes are TRBV28 and TRBJ2-1; the match to TRBD2 covers 9 bases. Germline V gives CDR1 MDHEN, CDR2 SYDVKM. This CDR3 is 18 amino acids long. Unmatched junction bases numbered 19, after V lost 6 bases and J lost 7 bases. DNA of the CDR3: TGTGCCAGCAGCCGCCCCCAGCTAGCGGGACTTATGCGGAATGAGCAGTTCTTC. Translated: CASSRPQLAGLMRNEQFF.

The rearrangement links TRBV12-3 or TRBV12-4 to TRBJ2-3; no firm D call. The CDR3 extends over 13 amino acids. The V gene lost 4 bases and the J gene lost 5 bases, with 10 bases spanning the gap. This chain's CDR3 is CASSWFLGDTQYF. CDR3 in DNA: TGTGCCAGCAGTTGGTTTTTGGGAGATACGCAGTATTTT.

In its sample, this clonotype was seen many times. In DNA, the CDR3 is TGCGCCAGCAGCCAAGGAGGGGGACTAGCGGGACGTGAGCAGTTCTTC. Protein product: CASSQGGGLAGREQFF. The genes are TRBV4-3 and TRBJ2-1; 13 bases align to TRBD2. The CDR3 has 16 residues. Losses at the gene ends were 1 base for V and 9 bases for J; bases not matched to a gene: 6. Germline CDR1 LGHNA, CDR2 YSLEER.

The chain uses TRBV5-6 and TRBJ2-3; D unresolved. Germline V gene lookup returns CDR1 SGHDT and CDR2 YYEEEE. Trimming removed 0 bases at V and 2 bases at J, with 10 bases between. This CDR3 spans 15 amino acids. In nucleotides, the CDR3 is TGTGCCAGCAGCTTGGTAGACGGCTTCACAGATACGCAGTATTTT. Its protein product is CASSLVDGFTDTQYF.

The chain employs TRBV12-3 or TRBV12-4 and TRBJ2-7; D is undetermined. The CDR3 contains 14 residues. V was pared by 6 bases and J by 3 bases, with 15 bases between. The CDR3 DNA reads TGTGCCAGCAGGGCCCTGGGCGCTAGCTACGAGCAGTACTTC. Translating it yields CASRALGASYEQYF.

The table lists this clonotype with a few counts. The V and J genes are TRBV12-1 and TRBJ2-1; TRBD2, the table's D call, lacks a check against the DNA. TRBV12-1 is labeled a pseudogene. The CDR3 consists of 15 residues. In nucleotides, the CDR3 is TGTGCCAGCAGCTTTCCCGCGGGAGGGCCTATGGAGGAGTTCTTC. It specifies CASSFPAGGPMEEFF.

This sequence joins TRBV24-1 and TRBJ2-1, with D possibly matching TRBD2 (6 bases). V gave up 1 base and J gave up 9 bases, with 18 bases separating them. Germline V CDR1 and CDR2: KGHDR, SFDVKD. The CDR3 runs to 16 residues. DNA for the CDR3: TGTGCCACCAGTGATTTCAGAACGGGAGCATCTAGTGAGCAGTTCTTC. Residues: CATSDFRTGASSEQFF.

This clonotype was counted at least ten times. V usage is TRBV5-1 and J usage is TRBJ2-5; tentatively, D is TRBD2 (5 bases). V lost 2 bases and J 3 bases, leaving 5 bases between the germline ends. The CDR3 sequence is 12 residues long. The V gene's germline CDR1 is SGHRS and CDR2 YFSETQ. CDR3 sequence: CASSFGEETQYF. The CDR3 DNA reads TGCGCCAGCAGCTTCGGGGAAGAGACCCAGTACTTC.

The CDR3 sequence is CATSAYRDTAYEQYF. CDR3 coding DNA: TGTGCCACCAGCGCATACCGGGACACGGCCTACGAGCAGTACTTC. The chain carries TRBV15 and TRBJ2-7, with a tentative D call TRBD1 (6 bases). The germline CDR1 and CDR2 sequences are LNHNV and YYDKDF (reference sequence). This CDR3 has 15 residues. Between the trimmed V and J ends, which lost 5 bases and 2 bases, there was a span of 16 bases.

This clonotype appeared a few times. This chain connects TRBV7-2 to TRBJ1-2; 8 bases are a match to TRBD1. Germline V gene data show CDR1 as SGHTA and CDR2 as FQGNSA. CDR3 length equals 14 residues. The V and J ends lost 5 bases and 5 bases, in that order; junction bases with no gene match: 7. CDR3 in amino acids: CASSVDRVNYGYTF. CDR3 sequence (DNA): TGTGCCAGCAGCGTGGACAGGGTGAATTATGGCTACACCTTC.

In its sample, this clonotype was seen a few times. The chain carries TRBV14 and TRBJ2-2; D not resolved. Trimming removed 4 bases from V and 6 bases from J, with 12 bases in between. CDR3 length: 14 amino acids. CDR1 is SGHDN, CDR2 FVKESK, per germline. The CDR3 here is CASSPKLGAGELFF. Here the CDR3 DNA reads TGTGCCAGCAGCCCCAAGCTAGGAGCCGGGGAGCTGTTTTTT. The full variable domain, with the rest looked up from reference TRBV14 and TRBJ2-2, is EAGVTQFPSHSVIEKGQTVTLRCDPISGHDNLYWYRRVMGKEIKFLLHFVKESKQDESGMPNNRFLAERTGGTYSTLKVQPAELEDSGVYFCASSPKLGAGELFFGEGSRLTVL.

This rearrangement joins TRBV9 to TRBJ1-2; TRBD1 might be the D (5 bases). The V end lost 9 bases, the J end lost 8 bases, and 17 bases lay between the germline ends. Germline loops: CDR1 SGDLS, CDR2 YYNGEE. The CDR3 spans 12 residues. The CDR3 bases are TGTGCCACCCGGGCCGAAGCAGGGGGCTACACCTTC. Amino acids: CATRAEAGGYTF.

This clonotype was detected a few times. V is TRBV2 and J is TRBJ2-3; TRBD2 agrees at 8 bases. There are 15 residues in the CDR3. Germline CDR1 and CDR2: SNHLY and FYNNEI. After removal of 10 bases from V and 10 bases from J, the junction contained 19 bases not matched to a gene. The CDR3 DNA follows: TGTGCCATCCCGGTCGGTAGCGGGGTCTACAGATCGCAGTATTTT. Its protein product is CAIPVGSGVYRSQYF.

This clonotype was detected a few times. This sequence joins TRBV12-3 or TRBV12-4 and TRBJ2-7; 11 nucleotides match TRBD2. The J segment lost 5 bases and the V segment lost 5 bases, leaving 11 bases of the junction unmatched. This CDR3 has 16 residues. The CDR3 bases are TGTGCCAGCAGTCCCATCCGTAGCGGGAGGGCACACGAGCAGTACTTC. This sequence encodes CASSPIRSGRAHEQYF.

The rearrangement uses TRBV7-2 and TRBJ2-7, with 7 bases lining up with TRBD2. Germline V gene data show CDR1 as SGHTA and CDR2 as FQGNSA. Germline trimming cut 5 bases from V and 6 bases from J; bases unmatched to any gene: 13. The CDR3 loop spans 15 amino acids. CDR3 in amino acids: CASSHEVGGRREQYF. CDR3 in DNA: TGTGCCAGCAGCCACGAGGTGGGAGGGCGGCGCGAGCAGTACTTC.

This clonotype showed up just a few times. The genes are TRBV12-3 or TRBV12-4 and TRBJ2-5; the D gene is possibly TRBD1 (6 bases). The CDR3 has 14 amino acids. Trimming took off 5 bases at V and 7 bases at J, with 17 bases between the two ends. CDR3 in DNA: TGTGCCAGCAGTGGGGCCACAGGGCTAGGGACCCAGTACTTC. Protein sequence: CASSGATGLGTQYF.

This sequence joins TRBV5-4 and TRBJ2-1, with 7 bases fitting TRBD2. Germline V CDR1 and CDR2: SGHNT, YYREEE (reference sequence). Trimming took 3 bases from V and 6 from J; bases not matched to a gene: 9. This CDR3 has 15 amino acids. The CDR3 loop reads CASSSRGLGVNEQFF. The CDR3 DNA reads as TGTGCCAGCAGCTCCCGAGGACTAGGTGTCAATGAGCAGTTCTTC.

In this sample, this clonotype turned up a few times. V usage is TRBV19 and J usage is TRBJ1-2; D not resolved. V was pared by 8 bases and J by 0 bases, with 7 bases between. The CDR3 totals 12 residues. Germline lookup yields CDR1 LNHDA and CDR2 SQIVND (reference sequence). In DNA form, the CDR3 reads TGTGCCAGTTCAGAAGCTAACTATGGCTACACCTTC. Its translation: CASSEANYGYTF.

The chain carries TRBV18 and TRBJ2-6; D gene ambiguous. The CDR3 is made up of 16 amino acids. V was trimmed by 0 bases and J by 0 bases, leaving 6 bases between them. Germline-derived CDR1 and CDR2 are KGHSH and LQKENI. The CDR3 DNA reads TGTGCCAGCTCACCACCGAACCTCTCTGGGGCCAACGTCCTGACTTTC. Translated, it gives CASSPPNLSGANVLTF. Using reference TRBV18 and TRBJ2-6 for the parts outside the CDR3, the full variable domain is NAGVMQNPRHLVRRRGQEARLRCSPMKGHSHVYWYRQLPEEGLKFMVYLQKENIIDESGMPKERFSAEFPKEGPSILRIQQVVRGDSAAYFCASSPPNLSGANVLTFGAGSRLTVL.